The present entry profiles one T cell receptor (beta chain) with its context. This sample is part of a study of blood T cells in healthy people across ages. The second PCR ran roughly 6 to 11 cycles with a sample-barcoded 5' primer and J-beta primers. From the 5' RACE reads, TCRdb called clonotypes with MiXCR, one entry per CDR3 protein. In the table there are 1.6 million or so distinct CDR3 sequences, roughly 32% of which are singletons. Germline assignment: CDR1 SQVTM and CDR2 ANQGSEA. The CDR3 is 11 amino acids. J gave up 10 bases and V 4 bases, and 4 bases lay outside the gene matches. This receptor was identified in a woman in her 30s in good health. The specimen was blood. The chain joins TRBV29-1 to TRBJ2-1; 7 nucleotides agree with TRBD2. The chain's CDR3 is CSVAQLAEQFF. CDR3 nucleotides: TGCAGCGTTGCTCAACTAGCGGAGCAGTTCTTC.